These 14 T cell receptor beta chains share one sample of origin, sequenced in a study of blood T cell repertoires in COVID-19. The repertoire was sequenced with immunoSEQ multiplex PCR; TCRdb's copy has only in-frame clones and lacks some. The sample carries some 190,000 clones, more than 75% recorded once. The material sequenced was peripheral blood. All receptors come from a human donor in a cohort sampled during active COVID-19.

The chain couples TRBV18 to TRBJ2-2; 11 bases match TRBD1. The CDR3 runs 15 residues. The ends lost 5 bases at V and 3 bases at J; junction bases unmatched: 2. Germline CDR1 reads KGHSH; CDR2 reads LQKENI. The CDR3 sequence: CASSKGQGDTGELFF. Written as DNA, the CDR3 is TGTGCCAGCTCAAAGGGACAGGGGGACACCGGGGAGCTGTTTTTT.

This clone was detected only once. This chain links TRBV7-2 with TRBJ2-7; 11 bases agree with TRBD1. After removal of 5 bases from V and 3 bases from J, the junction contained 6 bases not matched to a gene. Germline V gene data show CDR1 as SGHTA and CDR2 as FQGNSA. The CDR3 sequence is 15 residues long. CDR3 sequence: CASSKGQGGYYEQYF. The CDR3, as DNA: TGTGCCAGCAGCAAGGGACAGGGGGGGTACTACGAGCAGTACTTC.

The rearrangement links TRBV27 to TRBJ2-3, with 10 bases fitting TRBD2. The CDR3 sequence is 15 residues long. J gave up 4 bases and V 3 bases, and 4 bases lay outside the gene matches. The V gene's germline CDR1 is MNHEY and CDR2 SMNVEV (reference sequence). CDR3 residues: CASSLWLAGADTQYF. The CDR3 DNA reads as TGTGCCAGCAGTTTGTGGCTAGCGGGGGCAGATACGCAGTATTTT.

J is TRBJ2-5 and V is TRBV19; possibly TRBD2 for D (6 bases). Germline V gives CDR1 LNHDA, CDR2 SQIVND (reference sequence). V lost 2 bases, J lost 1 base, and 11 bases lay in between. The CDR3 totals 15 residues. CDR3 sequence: CASSISSGVQETQYF. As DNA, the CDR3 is TGTGCCAGTAGTATAAGTTCGGGGGTCCAAGAGACCCAGTACTTC.

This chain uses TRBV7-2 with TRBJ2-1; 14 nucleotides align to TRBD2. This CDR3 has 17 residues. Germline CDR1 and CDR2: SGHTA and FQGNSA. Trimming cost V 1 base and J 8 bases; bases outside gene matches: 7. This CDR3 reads CASSLGRTSGGRDEQFF. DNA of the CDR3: TGTGCCAGCAGCTTAGGGAGGACTAGCGGGGGGAGGGATGAGCAGTTCTTC.

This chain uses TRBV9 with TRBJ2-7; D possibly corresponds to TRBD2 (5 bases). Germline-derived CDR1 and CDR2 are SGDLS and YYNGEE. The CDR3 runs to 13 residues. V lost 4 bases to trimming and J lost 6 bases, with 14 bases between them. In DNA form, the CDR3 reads TGTGCCAGCAGCCCGGGGTATGGCGGCGAGCAGTACTTC. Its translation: CASSPGYGGEQYF.

CDR3 loop: CASSPFLPKTRQGKEDTQYF. As DNA, the CDR3 is TGTGCCAGCTCACCATTTTTACCGAAAACTAGACAGGGGAAAGAGGATACGCAGTATTTT. The chain has TRBV18 and TRBJ2-3; 8 bases are a match to TRBD1. Germline V gene data show CDR1 as KGHSH and CDR2 as LQKENI. V dropped 2 bases and J dropped 6; count of bases not matched to a gene: 22. CDR3 length equals 20 residues.

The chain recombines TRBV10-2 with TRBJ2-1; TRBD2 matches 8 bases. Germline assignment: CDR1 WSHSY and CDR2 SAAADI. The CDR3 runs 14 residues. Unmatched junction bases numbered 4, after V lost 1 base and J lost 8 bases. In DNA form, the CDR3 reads TGCGCCAGCAGTGAGTTCCGGACTAGCCATGAGCAGTTCTTC. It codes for CASSEFRTSHEQFF.

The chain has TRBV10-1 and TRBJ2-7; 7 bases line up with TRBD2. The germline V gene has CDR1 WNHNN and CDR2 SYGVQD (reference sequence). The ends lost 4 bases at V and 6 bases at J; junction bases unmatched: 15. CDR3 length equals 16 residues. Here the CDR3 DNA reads TGCGCCAGCAGTGCGGGACTACTCGCTAGCCCTGTCGAGCAGTACTTC. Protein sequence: CASSAGLLASPVEQYF.

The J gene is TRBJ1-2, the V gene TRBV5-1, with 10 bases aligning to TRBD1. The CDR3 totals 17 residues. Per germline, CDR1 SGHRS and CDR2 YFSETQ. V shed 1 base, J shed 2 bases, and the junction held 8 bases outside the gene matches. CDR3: CASSLRAPGQGNYGYTF. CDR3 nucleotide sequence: TGCGCCAGCAGCTTGCGAGCCCCGGGACAGGGGAACTATGGCTACACCTTC.

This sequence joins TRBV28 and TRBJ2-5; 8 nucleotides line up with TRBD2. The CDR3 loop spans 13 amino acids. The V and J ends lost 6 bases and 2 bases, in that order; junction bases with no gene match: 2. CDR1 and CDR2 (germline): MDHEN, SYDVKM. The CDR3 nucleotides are TGTGCCAGCAGAGCGGGGGCACAAGAGACCCAGTACTTC. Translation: CASRAGAQETQYF.

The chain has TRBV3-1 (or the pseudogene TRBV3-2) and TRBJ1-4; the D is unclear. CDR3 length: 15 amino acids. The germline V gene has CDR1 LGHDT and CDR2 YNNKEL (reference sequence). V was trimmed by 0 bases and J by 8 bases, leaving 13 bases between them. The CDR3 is CASSQDVKAEEKLFF. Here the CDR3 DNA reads TGTGCCAGCAGCCAAGATGTCAAGGCGGAGGAAAAACTGTTTTTT.

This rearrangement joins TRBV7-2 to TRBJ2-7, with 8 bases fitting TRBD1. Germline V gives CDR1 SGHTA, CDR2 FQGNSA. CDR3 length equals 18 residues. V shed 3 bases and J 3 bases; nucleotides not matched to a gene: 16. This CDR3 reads CASSFPGQGALRGYEQYF. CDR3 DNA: TGTGCCAGCAGCTTCCCGGGGCAGGGGGCGCTTAGGGGCTACGAGCAGTACTTC.

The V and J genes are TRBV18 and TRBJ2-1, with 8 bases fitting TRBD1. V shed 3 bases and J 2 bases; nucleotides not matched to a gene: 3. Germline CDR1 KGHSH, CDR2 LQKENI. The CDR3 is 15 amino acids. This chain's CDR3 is CASSPDRAPYNEQFF. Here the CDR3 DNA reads TGTGCCAGCTCACCGGACAGGGCTCCCTACAATGAGCAGTTCTTC. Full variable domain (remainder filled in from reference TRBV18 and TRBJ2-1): NAGVMQNPRHLVRRRGQEARLRCSPMKGHSHVYWYRQLPEEGLKFMVYLQKENIIDESGMPKERFSAEFPKEGPSILRIQQVVRGDSAAYFCASSPDRAPYNEQFFGPGTRLTVL.